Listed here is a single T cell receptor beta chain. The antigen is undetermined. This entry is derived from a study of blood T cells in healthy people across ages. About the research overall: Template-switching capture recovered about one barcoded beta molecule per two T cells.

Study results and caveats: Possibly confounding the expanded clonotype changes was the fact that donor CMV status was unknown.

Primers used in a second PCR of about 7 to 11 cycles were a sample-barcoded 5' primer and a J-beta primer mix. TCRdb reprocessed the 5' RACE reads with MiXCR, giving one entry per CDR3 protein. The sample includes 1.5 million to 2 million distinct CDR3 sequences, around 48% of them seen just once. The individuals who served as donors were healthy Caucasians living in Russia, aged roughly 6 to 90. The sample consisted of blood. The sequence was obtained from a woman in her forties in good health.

The CDR3 DNA reads as TGTGCCAGCAGCCAAGAAATCGGGAGGTTTGAAAAACTGTTTTTT. This encodes CASSQEIGRFEKLFF. J is TRBJ1-4 and V is TRBV3-1, with unresolved D. V lost 0 bases and J lost 7, with 12 bases in between. The CDR3 is 15 residues long. The germline gives CDR1 LGHDT, CDR2 YNNKEL (reference sequence).